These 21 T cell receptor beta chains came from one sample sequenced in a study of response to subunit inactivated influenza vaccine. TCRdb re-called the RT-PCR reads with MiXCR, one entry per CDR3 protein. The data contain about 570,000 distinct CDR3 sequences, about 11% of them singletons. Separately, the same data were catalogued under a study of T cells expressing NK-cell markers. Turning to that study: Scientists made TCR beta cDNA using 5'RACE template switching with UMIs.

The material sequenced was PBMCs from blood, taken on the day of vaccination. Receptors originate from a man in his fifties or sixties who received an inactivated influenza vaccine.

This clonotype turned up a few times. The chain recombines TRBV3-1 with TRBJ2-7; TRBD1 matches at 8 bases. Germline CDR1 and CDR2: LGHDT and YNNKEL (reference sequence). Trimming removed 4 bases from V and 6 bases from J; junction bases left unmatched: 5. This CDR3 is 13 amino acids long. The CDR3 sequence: CASSRPDRGEQYF. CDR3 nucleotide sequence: TGTGCCAGCAGCCGACCCGACAGGGGCGAGCAGTACTTC.

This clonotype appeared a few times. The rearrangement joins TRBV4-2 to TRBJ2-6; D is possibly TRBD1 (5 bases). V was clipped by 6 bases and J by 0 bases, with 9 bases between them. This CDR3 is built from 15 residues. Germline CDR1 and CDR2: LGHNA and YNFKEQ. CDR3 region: CASRDMGSGANVLTF. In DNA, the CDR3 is TGTGCCAGCAGGGACATGGGCTCTGGGGCCAACGTCCTGACTTTC.

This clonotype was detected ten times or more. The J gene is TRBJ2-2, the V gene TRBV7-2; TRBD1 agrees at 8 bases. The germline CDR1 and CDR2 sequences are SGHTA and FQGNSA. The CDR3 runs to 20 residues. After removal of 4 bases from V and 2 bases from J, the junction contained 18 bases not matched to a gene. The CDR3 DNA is TGTGCCAGCAGCTATACCGGGACAGGCTTTTTGGGGGAAAACACCGGGGAGCTGTTTTTT. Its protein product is CASSYTGTGFLGENTGELFF.

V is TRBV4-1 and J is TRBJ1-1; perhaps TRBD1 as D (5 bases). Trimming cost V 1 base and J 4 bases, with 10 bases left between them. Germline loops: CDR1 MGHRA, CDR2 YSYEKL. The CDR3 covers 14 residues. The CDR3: CASSQGGSSTEAFF. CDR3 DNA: TGCGCCAGCAGCCAAGGGGGCAGCTCCACTGAAGCTTTCTTT.

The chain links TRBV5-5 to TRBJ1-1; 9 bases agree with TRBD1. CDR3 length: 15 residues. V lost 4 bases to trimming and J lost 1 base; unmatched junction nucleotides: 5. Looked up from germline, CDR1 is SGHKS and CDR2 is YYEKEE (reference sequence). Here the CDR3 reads CASSRPGQGNTEAFF. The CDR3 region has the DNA TGTGCCAGCAGCCGACCGGGACAGGGGAACACTGAAGCTTTCTTT.

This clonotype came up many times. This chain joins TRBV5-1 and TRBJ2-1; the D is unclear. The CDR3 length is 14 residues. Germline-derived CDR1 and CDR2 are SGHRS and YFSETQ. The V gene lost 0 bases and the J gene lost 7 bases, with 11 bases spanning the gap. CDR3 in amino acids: CASSLGPLPNEQFF. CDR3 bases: TGCGCCAGCAGCTTGGGACCGCTGCCTAATGAGCAGTTCTTC.

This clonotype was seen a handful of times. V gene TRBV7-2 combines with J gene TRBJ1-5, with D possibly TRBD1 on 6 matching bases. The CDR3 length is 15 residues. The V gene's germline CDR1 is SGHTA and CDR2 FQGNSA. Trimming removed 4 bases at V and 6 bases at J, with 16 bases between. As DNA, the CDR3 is TGTGCCAGCAGCTCCGCCCAGGGGCAGGGTCAGCCCCAGCATTTT. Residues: CASSSAQGQGQPQHF. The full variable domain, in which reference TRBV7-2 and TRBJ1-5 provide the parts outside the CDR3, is GAGVSQSPSNKVTEKGKDVELRCDPISGHTALYWYRQSLGQGLEFLIYFQGNSAPDKSGLPSDRFSAERTGGSVSTLTIQRTQQEDSAVYLCASSSAQGQGQPQHFGDGTRLSIL.

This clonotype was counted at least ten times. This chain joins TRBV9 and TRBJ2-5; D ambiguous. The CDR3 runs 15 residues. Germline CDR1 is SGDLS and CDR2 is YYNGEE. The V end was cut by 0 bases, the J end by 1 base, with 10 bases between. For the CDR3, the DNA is TGTGCCAGCAGCGTAGCTCTGGGTGCCCAAGAGACCCAGTACTTC. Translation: CASSVALGAQETQYF. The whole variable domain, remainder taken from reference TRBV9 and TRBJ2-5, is DSGVTQTPKHLITATGQRVTLRCSPRSGDLSVYWYQQSLDQGLQFLIQYYNGEERAKGNILERFSAQQFPDLHSELNLSSLELGDSALYFCASSVALGAQETQYFGPGTRLLVL.

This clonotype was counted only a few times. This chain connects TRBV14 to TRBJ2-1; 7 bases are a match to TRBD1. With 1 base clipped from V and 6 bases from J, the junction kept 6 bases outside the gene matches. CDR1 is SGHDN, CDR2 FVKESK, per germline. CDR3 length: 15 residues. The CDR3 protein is CASSQGQGRVNEQFF. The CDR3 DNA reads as TGTGCCAGCAGCCAAGGACAGGGTAGGGTCAATGAGCAGTTCTTC.

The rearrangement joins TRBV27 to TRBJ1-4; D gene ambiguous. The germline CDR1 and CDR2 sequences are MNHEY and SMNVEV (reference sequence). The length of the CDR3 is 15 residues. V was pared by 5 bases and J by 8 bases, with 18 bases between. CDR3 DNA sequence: TGTGCCAGCAGTCGCCGATGGACGGGTGGGGAAAAACTGTTTTTT. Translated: CASSRRWTGGEKLFF. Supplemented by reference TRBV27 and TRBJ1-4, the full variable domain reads EAQVTQNPRYLITVTGKKLTVTCSQNMNHEYMSWYRQDPGLGLRQIYYSMNVEVTDKGDVPEGYKVSRKEKRNFPLILESPSPNQTSLYFCASSRRWTGGEKLFFGSGTQLSVL.

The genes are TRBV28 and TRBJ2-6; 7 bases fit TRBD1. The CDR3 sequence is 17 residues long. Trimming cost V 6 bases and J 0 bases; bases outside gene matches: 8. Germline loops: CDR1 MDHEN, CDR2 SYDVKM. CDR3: CASRTTGDSSGANVLTF. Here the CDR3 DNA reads TGTGCCAGCAGGACCACAGGGGACAGCTCTGGGGCCAACGTCCTGACTTTC.

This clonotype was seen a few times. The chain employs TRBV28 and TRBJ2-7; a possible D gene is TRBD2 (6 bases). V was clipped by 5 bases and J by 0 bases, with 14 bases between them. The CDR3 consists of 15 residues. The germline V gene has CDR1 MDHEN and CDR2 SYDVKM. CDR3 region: CASSAAGLSSYEQYF. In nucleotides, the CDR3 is TGTGCCAGCAGTGCGGCGGGACTGAGCTCCTACGAGCAGTACTTC.

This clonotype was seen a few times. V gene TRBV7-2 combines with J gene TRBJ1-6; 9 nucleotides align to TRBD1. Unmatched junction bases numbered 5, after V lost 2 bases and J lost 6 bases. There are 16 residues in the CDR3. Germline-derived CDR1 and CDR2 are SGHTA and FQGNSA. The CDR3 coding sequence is TGTGCCAGCAGCTTATCCGGGACAGGGAGTAATTCACCCCTCCACTTT. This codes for CASSLSGTGSNSPLHF.

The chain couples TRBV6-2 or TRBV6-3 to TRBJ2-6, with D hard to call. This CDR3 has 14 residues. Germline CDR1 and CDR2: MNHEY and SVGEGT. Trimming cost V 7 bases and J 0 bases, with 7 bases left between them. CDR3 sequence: CASNPYSGANVLTF. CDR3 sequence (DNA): TGTGCCAGCAACCCCTACTCTGGGGCCAACGTCCTGACTTTC.

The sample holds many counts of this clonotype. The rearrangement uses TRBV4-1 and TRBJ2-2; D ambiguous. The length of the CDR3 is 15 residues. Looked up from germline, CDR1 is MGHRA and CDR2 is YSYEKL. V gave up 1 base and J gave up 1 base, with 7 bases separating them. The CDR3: CASSQGILNTGELFF. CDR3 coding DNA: TGCGCCAGCAGCCAAGGGATTTTGAACACCGGGGAGCTGTTTTTT.

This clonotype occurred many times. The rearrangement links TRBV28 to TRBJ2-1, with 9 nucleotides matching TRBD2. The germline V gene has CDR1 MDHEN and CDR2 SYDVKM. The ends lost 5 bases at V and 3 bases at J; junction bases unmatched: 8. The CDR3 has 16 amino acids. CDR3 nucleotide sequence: TGTGCCAGCAGTCCGACCAGCGGGGGGATCTACAATGAGCAGTTCTTC. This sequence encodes CASSPTSGGIYNEQFF.

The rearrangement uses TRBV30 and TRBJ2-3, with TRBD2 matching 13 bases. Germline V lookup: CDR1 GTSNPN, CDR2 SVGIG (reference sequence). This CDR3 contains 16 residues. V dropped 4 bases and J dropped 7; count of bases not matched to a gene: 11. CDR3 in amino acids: CAWNTGTSGAAHTQYF. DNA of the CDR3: TGTGCCTGGAATACCGGGACTAGCGGGGCGGCCCATACGCAGTATTTT.

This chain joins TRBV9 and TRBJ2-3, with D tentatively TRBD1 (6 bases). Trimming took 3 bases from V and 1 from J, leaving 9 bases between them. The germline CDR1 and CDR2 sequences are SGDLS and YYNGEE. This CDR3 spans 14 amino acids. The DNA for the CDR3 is TGTGCCAGCAGCGATAAGGGGGGCACAGATACGCAGTATTTT. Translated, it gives CASSDKGGTDTQYF.

The CDR3 sequence is CASSQEGRGAEAFF. The CDR3 DNA is TGTGCCAGCAGCCAAGAGGGCAGGGGGGCTGAAGCTTTCTTT. The V gene is TRBV4-2, the J gene TRBJ1-1, with 7 bases lining up with TRBD1. Germline V gene sequence: CDR1 LGHNA, CDR2 YNFKEQ. V was pared by 0 bases and J by 6 bases, with 4 bases of the junction left unmatched. CDR3 size: 14 residues.

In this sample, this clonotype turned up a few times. CDR3 nucleotide sequence: TGTGCCAGCAGTATCCACAGGGACACCGGGGAGCTGTTTTTT. Translated: CASSIHRDTGELFF. The gene calls are TRBV12-3 or TRBV12-4 and TRBJ2-2; tentative D call: TRBD1 (6 bases). This CDR3 spans 14 amino acids. V lost 5 bases to trimming and J lost 3 bases, with 10 bases between them.

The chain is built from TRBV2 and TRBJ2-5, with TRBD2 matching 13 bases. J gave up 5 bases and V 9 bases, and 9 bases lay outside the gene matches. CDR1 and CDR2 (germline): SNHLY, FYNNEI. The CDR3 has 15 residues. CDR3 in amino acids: CARTRLAGGMETQYF. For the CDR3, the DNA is TGTGCCAGAACCCGACTAGCGGGAGGAATGGAGACCCAGTACTTC. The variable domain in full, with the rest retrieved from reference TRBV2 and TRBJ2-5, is EPEVTQTPSHQVTQMGQEVILRCVPISNHLYFYWYRQILGQKVEFLVSFYNNEISEKSEIFDDQFSVERPDGSNFTLKIRSTKLEDSAMYFCARTRLAGGMETQYFGPGTRLLVL.